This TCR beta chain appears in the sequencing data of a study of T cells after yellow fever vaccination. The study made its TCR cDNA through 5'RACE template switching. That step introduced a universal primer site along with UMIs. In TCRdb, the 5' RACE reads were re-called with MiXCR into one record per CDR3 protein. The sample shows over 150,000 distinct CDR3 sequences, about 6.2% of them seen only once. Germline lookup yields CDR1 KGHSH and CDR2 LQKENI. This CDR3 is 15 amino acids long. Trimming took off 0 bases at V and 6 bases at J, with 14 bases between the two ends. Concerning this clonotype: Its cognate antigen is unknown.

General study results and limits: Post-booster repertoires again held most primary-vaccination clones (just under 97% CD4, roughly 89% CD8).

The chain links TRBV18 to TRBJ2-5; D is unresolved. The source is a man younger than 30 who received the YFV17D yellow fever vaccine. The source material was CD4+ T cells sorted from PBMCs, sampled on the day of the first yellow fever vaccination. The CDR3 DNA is TGTGCCAGCTCACCACCGGAATGGGATCTGCAGACCCAGTACTTC. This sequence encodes CASSPPEWDLQTQYF.